The rows below give T cell receptor beta chains drawn from one sample of a study of blood T cell repertoires in COVID-19. Sequencing used immunoSEQ multiplex PCR; TCRdb keeps in-frame clones, though not all of them. The table records roughly 150,000 clones, around 90% of them present only once. The specimen was peripheral blood. All receptors derive from a man aged 18 to 30 with acute or convalescent COVID-19. The CDR3 runs from the conserved cysteine through the conserved F or W. A D gene is named only where the DNA matches it firmly. Some rows mark clone size as missing; the rest say once, few, many or name a class of expanded clone.

j_call,d_call,clone_size,v_call,cdr3_aa,cdr3_nt
TRBJ2-1,TRBD2,.,TRBV2,CASSGVAGVDNEQFF,TGTGCCAGCAGTGGGGTAGCGGGGGTTGACAATGAGCAGTTCTTC
TRBJ1-2,TRBD1,.,TRBV6-5,CASSSPGQGPGYTF,TGTGCCAGCAGTAGCCCCGGACAGGGACCGGGCTACACCTTC
TRBJ2-3,.,.,TRBV9,CASTDTAYSTDTQYF,TGTGCCAGCACCGATACAGCATACAGCACAGATACGCAGTATTTT
TRBJ2-7,.,once,TRBV14,CASSQGFSNYEQYF,TGTGCCAGCAGCCAAGGTTTCAGTAACTACGAGCAGTACTTC
TRBJ1-4,.,.,TRBV6-6,CASSYSPHATNEKLFF,TGTGCCAGCAGTTACTCACCACATGCAACTAATGAAAAACTGTTTTTT
TRBJ1-1,.,.,TRBV24-1,CATSDASTGWTEAFF,TGTGCCACCAGTGATGCCTCCACGGGGTGGACTGAAGCTTTCTTT
TRBJ1-4,.,.,TRBV6-1,CASSEGTSSEKLFF,TGTGCCAGCAGTGAAGGGACAAGTAGCGAAAAACTGTTTTTT
TRBJ2-2,.,.,TRBV3-1/TRBV3-2,CASSPDYLTGELFF,TGTGCCAGCAGCCCAGACTATCTCACCGGGGAGCTGTTTTTT
TRBJ1-1,.,.,TRBV9,CASSVVSGATEAFF,TGTGCCAGCAGCGTTGTATCAGGGGCCACTGAAGCTTTCTTT
TRBJ2-3,TRBD2,few,TRBV6-4,CASSGGGATDTQYF,TGTGCCAGCAGTGGCGGGGGGGCCACAGATACGCAGTATTTT
TRBJ1-5,.,.,TRBV11-2,CASSLGLWNQPQHF,TGTGCCAGCAGCTTGGGGCTTTGGAATCAGCCCCAGCATTTT
TRBJ2-1,TRBD2,once,TRBV5-1,CASSSPGLGAPNEQFF,TGCGCCAGCAGCTCCCCGGGACTAGGCGCTCCCAATGAGCAGTTCTTC
TRBJ1-2,TRBD1,.,TRBV27,CASSPRTGTGGYTF,TGTGCCAGCAGTCCAAGGACAGGGACGGGTGGCTACACCTTC
TRBJ1-5,.,.,TRBV19,CASSIVGGPDQPQHF,TGTGCCAGTAGTATAGTGGGGGGGCCCGATCAGCCCCAGCATTTT
TRBJ1-1,.,.,TRBV18,CASSPFGDTEAFF,TGTGCCAGCTCACCCTTCGGGGACACTGAAGCTTTCTTT
TRBJ1-1,.,.,TRBV19,CASSIGSPTFEAFF,TGTGCCAGTAGTATAGGATCTCCGACATTTGAAGCTTTCTTT
TRBJ2-5,.,.,TRBV18,CASSPGMGFGETQYF,TGTGCCAGCTCCCCGGGGATGGGGTTCGGAGAGACCCAGTACTTC
TRBJ2-7,TRBD2,.,TRBV6-5,CASILAGGSHEQYF,TGTGCCAGCATTCTAGCGGGGGGGAGCCACGAGCAGTACTTC
TRBJ2-7,TRBD1,.,TRBV5-1,CASSLRQGSSYEQYF,TGCGCCAGCAGCTTAAGACAGGGAAGCTCCTACGAGCAGTACTTC
TRBJ2-5,.,.,TRBV15,CATSRGRPEGQYF,TGTGCCACCAGCAGAGGGAGGCCCGAGGGCCAGTACTTC
TRBJ2-1,TRBD2,once,TRBV5-1,CASSTRTSGEGEQFF,TGCGCCAGCAGCACCCGGACTAGCGGGGAGGGAGAACAGTTCTTC
TRBJ1-6,.,.,TRBV11-2,CASSVTGENSPLHF,TGTGCCAGCAGCGTGACAGGTGAAAATTCACCCCTCCACTTT
TRBJ2-1,.,few,TRBV7-6,CASSLAPRLTSYNEQFF,TGTGCCAGCAGCTTAGCGCCGCGACTTACTTCCTACAATGAGCAGTTCTTC
TRBJ1-1,TRBD1,few,TRBV18,CASSPGQGATEAFF,TGTGCCAGCTCTCCGGGACAGGGGGCAACTGAAGCTTTCTTT
TRBJ1-4,.,.,TRBV3-1/TRBV3-2,CASSQGGFDEKLFF,TGTGCCAGCAGCCAAGGAGGATTCGATGAAAAACTGTTTTTT
TRBJ2-7,TRBD1,.,TRBV30,CAWRGQDEQYF,TGTGCCTGGAGGGGACAGGACGAGCAGTACTTC
TRBJ2-1,TRBD2,.,TRBV27,CASSGGLAGVAGSYNEQFF,TGTGCCAGCAGTGGCGGACTAGCGGGGGTAGCTGGCTCCTACAATGAGCAGTTCTTC
TRBJ1-1,TRBD1,few,TRBV14,CASSRTGWNTEAFF,TGTGCCAGCAGCCGGACAGGTTGGAACACTGAAGCTTTCTTT